A single sample is the source of the 24 T cell receptor beta chains below, sequenced in a study of blood T cell repertoires in COVID-19. Generated by immunoSEQ multiplex PCR, the TCRdb table keeps only in-frame clones and is missing some. The sample carries 90,000 to 150,000 clones, roughly 88% recorded once. The specimen sequenced was peripheral blood. The source is a woman aged 50 to 65 with active or convalescent COVID-19.

The chain joins TRBV3-1 (or the pseudogene TRBV3-2) to TRBJ1-6; no clear D. The CDR3 contains 12 residues. Germline-derived CDR1 and CDR2 are LGHDT and YNNKEL (reference sequence). With 0 bases removed from V and 14 bases from J, the gap between germline ends came to 8 bases. CDR3 DNA: TGTGCCAGCAGCCAAGATTCCATCACCCTCCACTTT. It codes for CASSQDSITLHF.

This clone was found once. V is TRBV7-9 and J is TRBJ2-7, with 7 positions matching TRBD2. Germline CDR1 SEHNR, CDR2 FQNEAQ (reference sequence). Losses at the gene ends were 7 bases for V and 4 bases for J; bases not matched to a gene: 7. This CDR3 comprises 13 residues. Here the CDR3 reads CASMETAGYEQYF. The CDR3 DNA follows: TGTGCCAGCATGGAGACAGCGGGGTACGAGCAGTACTTC.

Regarding this clone: A junction boundary mismatches the germline segment, possibly from a read error. The chain joins TRBV28 to TRBJ1-6; no reliable D call. This CDR3 comprises 13 residues. CDR1 and CDR2 from the germline V gene are MDHEN and SYDVKM. Here the CDR3 reads CARRSPYNSPLHF. CDR3 sequence (DNA): TGTGCCCGCAGGAGTCCCTATAATTCACCCCTCCACTTT.

This chain links TRBV10-3 with TRBJ1-1; TRBD1 agrees at 7 bases. Per the germline V gene, CDR1 is ENHRY and CDR2 is SYGVKD. The V and J ends lost 7 bases and 0 bases, in that order; junction bases with no gene match: 5. The CDR3 is 14 residues long. The CDR3 spells CAITETGMNTEAFF. CDR3 coding DNA: TGTGCCATCACCGAGACAGGGATGAACACTGAAGCTTTCTTT.

This chain links TRBV19 with TRBJ2-6; 8 bases match TRBD1. The CDR3 length is 15 residues. J was trimmed by 2 bases and V by 6 bases; bases with no gene match: 3. Germline V gene sequence: CDR1 LNHDA, CDR2 SQIVND (reference sequence). The CDR3, as DNA: TGTGCCAGTAGCAGACAGGGGACTGGGGCCAACGTCCTGACTTTC. Its translation: CASSRQGTGANVLTF.

The rearrangement links TRBV20-1 to TRBJ2-1; 14 bases are a match to TRBD2. This CDR3 has 15 amino acids. CDR1 is DFQATT, CDR2 SNEGSKA, per germline (reference sequence). V lost 3 bases and J lost 6; bases outside the gene matches: 4. The CDR3 nucleotides are TGCAGTGCTAGTTCGACTAGCGGGAGGGTCAATGAGCAGTTCTTC. This sequence encodes CSASSTSGRVNEQFF.

This rearrangement joins TRBV12-3 or TRBV12-4 to TRBJ1-3; D call uncertain. V was cut by 7 bases and J by 10 bases, with 14 bases left in between. The CDR3 contains 12 residues. DNA for the CDR3: TGTGCCAGCACCCAGGTGACAAGGACCATATATTTT. Translation gives CASTQVTRTIYF.

The rearrangement links TRBV19 to TRBJ2-6, with a possible D match to TRBD1 (5 bases). CDR3 size: 16 residues. The V gene's germline CDR1 is LNHDA and CDR2 SQIVND (reference sequence). Trimming took off 7 bases at V and 0 bases at J, with 13 bases between the two ends. The CDR3 DNA reads as TGTGCCAGTACGCTCATCAGGGCCTCTGGGGCCAACGTCCTGACTTTC. It translates to CASTLIRASGANVLTF.

This chain joins TRBV9 and TRBJ2-1, with 9 bases lining up with TRBD1. With V trimmed by 4 bases and J by 1 base, 3 bases remained unmatched. The CDR3 covers 15 residues. Looked up from germline, CDR1 is SGDLS and CDR2 is YYNGEE. The CDR3 reads CASSLGQGSYNEQFF. As DNA, the CDR3 is TGTGCCAGCAGCCTTGGACAGGGGTCCTACAATGAGCAGTTCTTC.

The CDR3 DNA is TGTGCCAGCAGCCCCCCTCCAGGGAATGGAAATGAAAAACTGTTTTTT. This translates into CASSPPPGNGNEKLFF. This rearrangement joins TRBV11-2 to TRBJ1-4; a weak D match, TRBD1 (5 bases). V lost 5 bases and J lost 5, with 18 bases in between. The CDR3 spans 16 residues. Germline V CDR1 and CDR2: SGHAT, FQNNGV.

The J gene is TRBJ1-3, the V gene TRBV4-2; the D is unclear. Germline V lookup: CDR1 LGHNA, CDR2 YNFKEQ. With 4 bases removed from V and 3 bases from J, the gap between germline ends came to 10 bases. This CDR3 is 14 amino acids long. The CDR3 reads CASSPIASGNTIYF. CDR3 nucleotide sequence: TGTGCCAGCAGCCCGATTGCGAGTGGAAACACCATATATTTT.

The table lists this clone with a count of one. The rearrangement uses TRBV28 and TRBJ1-5, with D maybe TRBD1 (6 bases). The V gene lost 5 bases and the J gene lost 0 bases, with 17 bases spanning the gap. Germline CDR1 MDHEN, CDR2 SYDVKM. The CDR3 has 17 residues. In DNA form, the CDR3 reads TGTGCCAGCAGTACCTCTTTAAACAGGGTTAGCAATCAGCCCCAGCATTTT. Encoded protein: CASSTSLNRVSNQPQHF.

The chain combines TRBV7-2 with TRBJ1-3, with D perhaps matching TRBD1 (6 bases). Trimming took 2 bases from V and 4 from J, leaving 15 bases between them. CDR3 size: 16 residues. Germline lookup yields CDR1 SGHTA and CDR2 FQGNSA. For the CDR3, the DNA is TGTGCCAGCAGCTTAAGCGAGGCAGGGACAGGAAACACCATATATTTT. Translation gives CASSLSEAGTGNTIYF.

The rearrangement links TRBV28 to TRBJ2-5; 7 nucleotides match TRBD1. This CDR3 comprises 14 residues. The germline V gene encodes CDR1 MDHEN and CDR2 SYDVKM. Trimming took 4 bases from V and 2 from J; bases not matched to a gene: 4. The DNA for the CDR3 is TGTGCCAGCAGTTCGACAGGGTATCAAGAGACCCAGTACTTC. It yields the protein CASSSTGYQETQYF.

This chain uses TRBV20-1 with TRBJ1-1, with D uncertain. There are 14 residues in the CDR3. Trimming cost V 3 bases and J 5 bases, with 16 bases left between them. The germline gives CDR1 DFQATT, CDR2 SNEGSKA (reference sequence). CDR3 in amino acids: CSASFSGPGTEAFF. In DNA, the CDR3 is TGCAGTGCTAGTTTCTCAGGACCGGGGACTGAAGCTTTCTTT.

J is TRBJ1-3 and V is TRBV18, with D possibly TRBD1 on 6 matching bases. Per germline, CDR1 KGHSH and CDR2 LQKENI. CDR3 length: 17 amino acids. Trimming shortened V by 6 bases and J by 0 bases, and 18 bases separated the two germline ends. Here the CDR3 reads CASSPAPDSLSGNTIYF. CDR3 in DNA: TGTGCCAGCTCTCCCGCCCCGGACAGCCTCTCTGGAAACACCATATATTTT.

This clone was recorded a few times. The V and J genes are TRBV5-6 and TRBJ2-1; 14 bases are a match to TRBD2. The ends lost 4 bases at V and 2 bases at J; junction bases unmatched: 8. The CDR3 length is 18 residues. Looked up from germline, CDR1 is SGHDT and CDR2 is YYEEEE. The DNA for the CDR3 is TGTGCCAGCAGCACCCCCGGGACTAGCGGGAGAGCCTACAATGAGCAGTTCTTC. Its translation is CASSTPGTSGRAYNEQFF.

The chain carries TRBV28 and TRBJ1-2; no definite D call. V was trimmed by 10 bases and J by 6 bases, leaving 12 bases between them. Germline V gene data show CDR1 as MDHEN and CDR2 as SYDVKM. This CDR3 is 11 amino acids long. CDR3 sequence (DNA): TGTGCCACCGAGGAGATCCATGGCTACACCTTC. This gives the protein CATEEIHGYTF.

The rearrangement links TRBV14 to TRBJ2-7; D perhaps matches TRBD1 (6 bases). This CDR3 comprises 16 residues. The germline V gene has CDR1 SGHDN and CDR2 FVKESK. Trimming stripped 0 bases from V and 3 bases from J, with 15 bases between. The DNA for the CDR3 is TGTGCCAGCAGCCAAGAATCGACAGGTATGAGCTACGAGCAGTACTTC. This sequence encodes CASSQESTGMSYEQYF.

The chain joins TRBV7-9 to TRBJ2-7, with D tentatively TRBD2 (5 bases). V gave up 5 bases and J gave up 4 bases, with 18 bases separating them. This CDR3 region has 15 residues. Germline values: CDR1 SEHNR, CDR2 FQNEAQ (reference sequence). The CDR3 DNA reads as TGTGCCAGCAGCCTAACGGGAACAATGGTGTACGAGCAGTACTTC. The encoded protein is CASSLTGTMVYEQYF.

Ten or more counts support this clone. V usage is TRBV24-1 and J usage is TRBJ2-5; TRBD1 agrees at 7 bases. This CDR3 is built from 12 residues. The germline CDR1 and CDR2 sequences are KGHDR and SFDVKD. Trimming removed 9 bases from V and 3 bases from J; junction bases left unmatched: 3. DNA for the CDR3: TGTGCCACCTCGACAGGGAAAGAGACCCAGTACTTC. Its protein is CATSTGKETQYF.

V gene TRBV10-3 combines with J gene TRBJ2-3; tentatively, D is TRBD2 (6 bases). Germline CDR1 reads ENHRY; CDR2 reads SYGVKD. The length of the CDR3 is 14 residues. The ends were cut back, 2 bases at V and 6 bases at J, with 12 bases in the middle. DNA of the CDR3: TGTGCCATCAGTGAGCGGGAGCATGGGGATACGCAGTATTTT. It translates to CAISEREHGDTQYF.

This clone has just a few counts. V gene TRBV24-1 combines with J gene TRBJ2-1, with 7 bases fitting TRBD2. The CDR3 covers 14 residues. CDR1 is KGHDR, CDR2 SFDVKD, per germline. J gave up 5 bases and V 4 bases, and 4 bases lay outside the gene matches. CDR3 region: CATSEPGLDNEQFF. Here the CDR3 DNA reads TGTGCCACCAGTGAACCTGGACTAGACAATGAGCAGTTCTTC.

The rearrangement uses TRBV7-6 and TRBJ2-7, with D hard to call. This CDR3 region has 14 residues. The V gene's germline CDR1 is SGHVS and CDR2 FNYEAQ. Trimming cost V 4 bases and J 0 bases, with 10 bases left between them. The CDR3 here is CASSSSEASYEQYF. The CDR3 DNA reads TGTGCCAGCAGCTCGTCCGAAGCCTCCTACGAGCAGTACTTC.